The T cell receptor beta chain described here comes from a study of shared clonotypes between healthy human individuals. Overall study: CD8 memory received one plate per donor, CD8 naive two, CD4 memory three and CD4 naive three. Points from the study as a whole: Generally, estimated richness proved larger in naive subsets than it did in memory subsets. Clonotypes shared by all four donors outscored non-shared clonotypes in generation probability.

Of note for this clone: Its antigen is as yet unknown.

The assay was immunoSEQ multiplex PCR, and TCRdb's table has in-frame clones only and misses some. Here the sample spans 700,000 to 950,000 clones, just over 95% being singletons. As defined, naive CD8 cells were CD45RO-negative and positively selected for CCR7, with terminally differentiated effector memory CD45RA+ cells excluded. The donor population consisted of healthy HIV-negative adults with no recent acute infections or vaccinations. The CDR3 sequence is 14 residues long. Germline V CDR1 and CDR2: SGHDT, YYEEEE. V lost 3 bases and J 5 bases, leaving 11 bases between the germline ends. The sequence was obtained from a man younger than 45 in good health. The sample consisted of naive CD8+ T cells sorted from blood. J is TRBJ2-2 and V is TRBV5-6, with D perhaps matching TRBD2 (5 bases). Here the CDR3 DNA reads TGTGCCAGCAGCTCCGTGTCGGGAACCGGGGAGCTGTTTTTT. As protein: CASSSVSGTGELFF.